This is a list of T cell receptor beta chains from one sample in a study of blood T cell repertoires in COVID-19. Method: immunoSEQ multiplex PCR; TCRdb's copy keeps in-frame clones and lacks some. The sample records under 250,000 clones, about four fifths being singletons. The sequenced material came from peripheral blood. These receptors all stem from a woman in her thirties or forties with acute or convalescent COVID-19. Each CDR3 is given with its conserved first and last residue.

j_call v_call cdr3_length cdr3_aa
TRBJ2-7 TRBV7-9 13 CASSLIAGYEQYF
TRBJ2-1 TRBV10-3 13 CATGDTTYNEQFF
TRBJ2-1 TRBV6-1 14 CASSEALRGSEQFF
TRBJ2-7 TRBV15 16 CATSRDRLSFAYEQYF
TRBJ2-1 TRBV24-1 17 CATSDPGQVSSYNEQFF
TRBJ2-1 TRBV5-6 17 CASSLITGLATYNEQFF
TRBJ1-2 TRBV10-3 15 CAISEWTGGTYGYTF
TRBJ1-2 TRBV23-1 13 CASSQLAVYGYTF
TRBJ2-5 TRBV18 15 CASSPSSTLQETQYF
TRBJ1-1 TRBV18 13 CASSSNRGPEAFF
TRBJ1-2 TRBV28 14 CASSLPTGTYGYTF
TRBJ2-7 TRBV27 13 CASSNDIQYEQYF
TRBJ2-7 TRBV27 17 CASSFQGSGSGAYEQYF
TRBJ1-3 TRBV24-1 19 CATFWQGWIEDESGNTIYF
TRBJ1-5 TRBV23-1 16 CASSQSPDRGGQPQHF
TRBJ1-3 TRBV10-1 14 CAGSKGISGNTIYF
TRBJ2-1 TRBV10-1 16 CASSESKSGGDNEQFF
TRBJ1-1 TRBV5-1 12 CASSQGATEAFF
TRBJ1-1 TRBV3-1/TRBV3-2 14 CASRHDRQNTEAFF
TRBJ2-2 TRBV9 13 CASSVQVTGELFF
TRBJ1-5 TRBV6-6 14 CASSDSYSNQPQHF
TRBJ1-2 TRBV12-3/TRBV12-4 13 CASSLSTGVDYTF
TRBJ1-6 TRBV28 15 CASSLFADRLSPLHF
TRBJ2-3 TRBV4-1 13 CASSPPTGGEQYF
TRBJ2-1 TRBV7-8 17 CASSLGPLAGSLKRQFF
TRBJ1-1 TRBV11-2 15 CASSLDHIGDTEAFF
TRBJ2-4 TRBV19 14 CASKRGTEKNIQYF
TRBJ2-1 TRBV24-1 17 CATSDVSSASSYNEQFF
TRBJ2-1 TRBV10-3 16 CAISEAAGVLYNEQFF
TRBJ1-5 TRBV7-9 14 CASSPARGYQPQHF
TRBJ2-1 TRBV6-2/TRBV6-3 15 CASSPFLTSGNEQFF
TRBJ1-3 TRBV5-4 15 CASSLTGGSGNTIYF
TRBJ2-7 TRBV19 16 CASSIGAAGDAREQYF
TRBJ2-3 TRBV19 18 CASSIDLGSGVSTDTQYF
TRBJ2-7 TRBV29-1 14 CSVQTGVVSYEQYF
TRBJ2-7 TRBV7-8 15 CASSLVGRGSYEQYF
TRBJ2-2 TRBV12-3/TRBV12-4 12 CASSLPRSELFF
TRBJ2-2 TRBV20-1 15 CSASEAGGNTGELFF
TRBJ1-1 TRBV6-2/TRBV6-3 12 CASSYSAGNAFF